The clone carrying this T cell receptor (beta chain) came up once. As yet, its antigen is unknown. All donors were healthy HIV-negative adults lacking recent acute infections or vaccinations. For genomic DNA, unsorted samples relied on about 90 million PBMCs. CDR1 MRHNA and CDR2 SNTAGT come from the germline V gene. V lost 6 bases and J lost 1, with 19 bases in between. This CDR3 spans 16 amino acids. These data belong to a study of shared clonotypes between healthy human individuals. The table came from immunoSEQ multiplex PCR; TCRdb's copy has only in-frame clones and leaves some out. Of roughly 500,000 clones in the sample, approximately 85% are singletons; the top ten hold 10% to 15%. Overall study findings and caveats: The sampled material consisted only of blood, and tissue repertoires are likely to differ.

The chain recombines TRBV6-4 with TRBJ2-7; TRBD1 might be the D (6 bases). This clonotype was obtained from a woman aged 40-49 years in good health. Some clones in this sample may be carry-over from other donors' samples. The sample was PBMCs. The CDR3 reads CASSVDRRKTSYEQYF. CDR3 coding DNA: TGTGCCAGCAGCGTAGACAGGCGAAAAACGTCCTACGAGCAGTACTTC.